A selection of T cell receptor beta chains follows, all from one sample in a study of Ad26.COV2.S vaccination and SARS-CoV-2 variants. Produced via immunoSEQ multiplex PCR; TCRdb's table is partial and in-frame only. The table has just over 350,000 clones, about 85% seen once. The sequenced sample was peripheral blood, obtained in a trial of Ad26.COV2.S vaccine versus placebo. The source is a person between 18 and 60 years old who received the Ad26.COV2.S COVID-19 vaccine or a placebo. CDR3s include the opening cysteine and the closing phenylalanine or tryptophan. The order of the fields is V gene, J gene, D gene, CDR3 length, clone size, CDR3 DNA, CDR3 protein. D genes are given only for firm matches. Not every row has a clone size; where given, it reads once, few, many or a size class.

V: TRBV3-1/TRBV3-2; J: TRBJ1-5; D: TRBD1; length: 13; size: NA; DNA: TGTGCCAGCAGCGATGGACAGGGTGGGGCCCAGCATTTT; CDR3: CASSDGQGGAQHF
V: TRBV13; J: TRBJ2-1; D: NA; length: 14; size: NA; DNA: TGTGCCAGCAGCCTTGGTAGGGGCTACAATGAGCAGTTCTTC; CDR3: CASSLGRGYNEQFF
V: TRBV5-1; J: TRBJ2-5; D: TRBD1; length: 14; size: NA; DNA: TGCGCCAGCAGCAACGCCGGGACAGGGGAGACCCAGTACTTC; CDR3: CASSNAGTGETQYF
V: TRBV5-1; J: TRBJ2-2; D: TRBD2; length: 15; size: few; DNA: TGCGCCAGCGAGGCGATAGCGGGAGTAGGTGGGGAGCTGTTTTTT; CDR3: CASEAIAGVGGELFF
V: TRBV24-1; J: TRBJ2-2; D: NA; length: 16; size: NA; DNA: TGTGCCACCAGTGATGGGGGACGGGGGGCGCACGGGGAGCTGTTTTTT; CDR3: CATSDGGRGAHGELFF
V: TRBV2; J: TRBJ1-1; D: NA; length: 15; size: NA; DNA: TGTGCCAGCAGTGAAGAGGGCAGATTGAACACTGAAGCTTTCTTT; CDR3: CASSEEGRLNTEAFF
V: TRBV6-5; J: TRBJ1-5; D: NA; length: 11; size: NA; DNA: TGTGCCAGCAGTTACTGTCAGCCCCAGCATTTT; CDR3: CASSYCQPQHF
V: TRBV2; J: TRBJ1-5; D: TRBD1; length: 15; size: NA; DNA: TGTGCCAGCAGTCGACAGGGGAATAGCAATCAGCCCCAGCATTTT; CDR3: CASSRQGNSNQPQHF
V: TRBV5-1; J: TRBJ2-1; D: NA; length: 12; size: NA; DNA: TGCGCCAGCAGCCCGACAGGACATGAGCAGTTCTTC; CDR3: CASSPTGHEQFF
V: TRBV3-1/TRBV3-2; J: TRBJ1-6; D: TRBD1; length: 20; size: NA; DNA: TGTGCCAGCAGCCAAGTCAATCAAGTGGACAGGGAAGGGTATAATTCACCCCTCCACTTT; CDR3: CASSQVNQVDREGYNSPLHF
V: TRBV24-1; J: TRBJ2-1; D: TRBD2; length: 15; size: NA; DNA: TGTGCCACCAGTCCCAGCGCGGGGGTCTACAATGAGCAGTTCTTC; CDR3: CATSPSAGVYNEQFF
V: TRBV28; J: TRBJ2-2; D: NA; length: 14; size: NA; DNA: TGTGCCAGCAGCCCAAGCTACCCCACCGGGGAGCTGTTTTTT; CDR3: CASSPSYPTGELFF
V: TRBV19; J: TRBJ1-2; D: TRBD1; length: 12; size: NA; DNA: TGTGCCAGTAGTCCAATGGGGACAGTGTGGACCTTC; CDR3: CASSPMGTVWTF
V: TRBV10-3; J: TRBJ2-2; D: NA; length: 17; size: NA; DNA: TGTGCCATCAGGGGACCGATAGCCTTAGGGGACACCGGGGAGCTGTTTTTT; CDR3: CAIRGPIALGDTGELFF
V: TRBV6-5; J: TRBJ2-5; D: TRBD1; length: 13; size: NA; DNA: TGTGCCAGCAGTTACAGGGGGCAACAGACCCAGTACTTC; CDR3: CASSYRGQQTQYF
V: TRBV4-1; J: TRBJ1-2; D: NA; length: 14; size: NA; DNA: TGCGCCAGCAGCCTATCAGTTCCAAACTATGGCTACACCTTC; CDR3: CASSLSVPNYGYTF
V: TRBV7-2; J: TRBJ2-3; D: NA; length: 14; size: NA; DNA: TGTGCCAGCAGCTTCCTGATTAGCACAGATACGCAGTATTTT; CDR3: CASSFLISTDTQYF
V: TRBV7-9; J: TRBJ2-3; D: NA; length: 15; size: NA; DNA: TGTGCCAGCAGCAGAGACAGGGCGGGATCAGATACGCAGTATTTT; CDR3: CASSRDRAGSDTQYF
V: TRBV29-1; J: TRBJ2-7; D: NA; length: 11; size: NA; DNA: TGCAGCGCCGTGACAGCCTACGAGCAGTACTTC; CDR3: CSAVTAYEQYF
V: TRBV9; J: TRBJ2-7; D: NA; length: 14; size: NA; DNA: TGTGCCAGCAGCGTAGGAGGGGGGAAATACGAGCAGTACTTC; CDR3: CASSVGGGKYEQYF
V: TRBV6-2/TRBV6-3; J: TRBJ2-1; D: TRBD2; length: 16; size: once; DNA: TGTGCCAGCAGCAGACTAGCGGGGGAATCTTACAATGAGCAGTTCTTC; CDR3: CASSRLAGESYNEQFF
V: TRBV20-1; J: TRBJ2-3; D: TRBD2; length: 14; size: few; DNA: TGCAGTGCTAGTAGCGGGGGGTTGGGAGATACGCAGTATTTT; CDR3: CSASSGGLGDTQYF
V: TRBV30; J: TRBJ1-6; D: NA; length: 15; size: once; DNA: TGTGCCTGGAGAGGGACTGCGACCTATAATTCACCCCTCCACTTT; CDR3: CAWRGTATYNSPLHF
V: TRBV7-9; J: TRBJ2-1; D: TRBD2; length: 12; size: NA; DNA: TGTGCCAGCAGCAGGACTAGCGATGAGCAGTTCTTC; CDR3: CASSRTSDEQFF
V: TRBV27; J: TRBJ2-1; D: NA; length: 14; size: NA; DNA: TGTGCCAGCGGCGCCCTAGAGGGGTACAATGAGCAGTTCTTC; CDR3: CASGALEGYNEQFF
V: TRBV5-1; J: TRBJ1-4; D: NA; length: 15; size: NA; DNA: TGCGCCAGCAGCTTGGGTGGTGCAACTAATGAAAAACTGTTTTTT; CDR3: CASSLGGATNEKLFF
V: TRBV9; J: TRBJ2-3; D: NA; length: 16; size: NA; DNA: TGTGCCAGCAGCCCAGGAATCGCTGCGGGCACAGATACGCAGTATTTT; CDR3: CASSPGIAAGTDTQYF
V: TRBV3-1/TRBV3-2; J: TRBJ2-3; D: NA; length: 17; size: NA; DNA: TGTGCCAGCAGCCAAGATCTGGCGGGGCTTAGCACAGATACGCAGTATTTT; CDR3: CASSQDLAGLSTDTQYF
V: TRBV13; J: TRBJ1-2; D: NA; length: 14; size: NA; DNA: TGTGCCAGCAGCCTGGGACCGACTAACTATGGCTACACCTTC; CDR3: CASSLGPTNYGYTF
V: TRBV28; J: TRBJ2-7; D: TRBD2; length: 17; size: NA; DNA: TGTGCCAGCAGTTTTTGGCTAGCGGATTTGAGCTCCTACGAGCAGTACTTC; CDR3: CASSFWLADLSSYEQYF
V: TRBV19; J: TRBJ1-5; D: NA; length: 14; size: NA; DNA: TGTGCCAGTAGTAGGGGGGCTGGCAATCAGCCCCAGCATTTT; CDR3: CASSRGAGNQPQHF
V: TRBV29-1; J: TRBJ1-1; D: TRBD1; length: 14; size: NA; DNA: TGCAGCGTGCCGGGACAGGATATGAACACTGAAGCTTTCTTT; CDR3: CSVPGQDMNTEAFF
V: TRBV7-7; J: TRBJ2-3; D: TRBD1; length: 15; size: NA; DNA: TGTGCCAGCAGCTTGGGGGGACAGGGACCAGATACGCAGTATTTT; CDR3: CASSLGGQGPDTQYF
V: TRBV11-2; J: TRBJ2-3; D: NA; length: 15; size: once; DNA: TGTGCCAGCAGCTTAACCGGACTCTTCACAGATACGCAGTATTTT; CDR3: CASSLTGLFTDTQYF
V: TRBV4-3; J: TRBJ1-4; D: NA; length: 14; size: NA; DNA: TGCGCCAGCAGCCAAGAGGCCAGGGCGGAAAAACTGTTTTTT; CDR3: CASSQEARAEKLFF
V: TRBV19; J: TRBJ2-7; D: NA; length: 13; size: NA; DNA: TGTGCCAGTAGTATTCGGGGGGCGGGAGAGCAGTACTTC; CDR3: CASSIRGAGEQYF
V: TRBV7-8; J: TRBJ2-7; D: NA; length: 11; size: NA; DNA: TGTGCCAGCAGCCCCTCCTACGAGCAGTACTTC; CDR3: CASSPSYEQYF
V: TRBV18; J: TRBJ2-7; D: TRBD1; length: 13; size: few; DNA: TGTGCCAGCTCATCGACAGGGGGCCACGAGCAGTACTTC; CDR3: CASSSTGGHEQYF
V: TRBV6-2/TRBV6-3; J: TRBJ2-7; D: TRBD2; length: 16; size: few; DNA: TGTGCCAGCAGTTACTCGGTGACTAGCGGGGGGCGCGAGCAGTACTTC; CDR3: CASSYSVTSGGREQYF
V: TRBV5-1; J: TRBJ1-1; D: NA; length: 14; size: NA; DNA: TGCGCCAGCAGCCCTAACAGGGTGAACACTGAAGCTTTCTTT; CDR3: CASSPNRVNTEAFF
V: TRBV29-1; J: TRBJ2-1; D: TRBD2; length: 14; size: NA; DNA: TGCAGCGTTCTGGCGGGGGGCGTGTACAATGAGCAGTTCTTC; CDR3: CSVLAGGVYNEQFF
V: TRBV19; J: TRBJ1-4; D: NA; length: 14; size: NA; DNA: TGTGCCAGTAGTATTGAAGGGGTCGGTGAAAAACTGTTTTTT; CDR3: CASSIEGVGEKLFF
V: TRBV19; J: TRBJ2-7; D: TRBD2; length: 16; size: NA; DNA: TGTGCCAGTAGTTTCTGGACTAGCGGGATTCCCTACGAGCAGTACTTC; CDR3: CASSFWTSGIPYEQYF